This is a list of T cell receptor beta chains from one sample in a study of T cells in Graves' hyperthyroidism and ophthalmopathy. TCRdb processed the multiplex PCR reads anew with MiXCR; each CDR3 protein has one entry. This sample yields approximately 400,000 distinct CDR3 sequences, of which less than 15% are seen a single time; about 20% belongs to the top ten. Sequenced input: blood. These receptors all come from a man aged 30-40 years with Graves' hyperthyroidism that later progressed to Graves' ophthalmopathy. CDR3s include the opening cysteine and the closing phenylalanine or tryptophan. A D gene is named only where the DNA matches it firmly. Part of the rows lack a size; the others show once, few, many or a class for expanded clones.

CDR3aa: CASSRRYTLTPDTQYF
CDR3nt: TGTGCCAGCAGCAGACGGTACACACTGACCCCAGATACGCAGTATTTT
d_gene: -
j_gene: TRBJ2-3
abundance: -
v_gene: TRBV3-1

CDR3aa: CASSFRQGDTQYF
CDR3nt: TGTGCCAGCAGCTTTCGACAGGGTGATACGCAGTATTTT
d_gene: TRBD1
j_gene: TRBJ2-3
abundance: many
v_gene: TRBV7-2

CDR3aa: CASSFAGDEQYF
CDR3nt: TGCGCCAGCAGCTTCGCAGGGGACGAGCAGTACTTC
d_gene: -
j_gene: TRBJ2-7
abundance: -
v_gene: TRBV5-1

CDR3aa: CASSRQGGSNQPQHF
CDR3nt: TGTGCCAGCAGTCGACAGGGGGGAAGCAATCAGCCCCAGCATTTT
d_gene: TRBD1
j_gene: TRBJ1-5
abundance: many
v_gene: TRBV6-4

CDR3aa: CSAKGKNSYNSPLHF
CDR3nt: TGCAGTGCTAAGGGGAAAAATTCCTATAATTCACCCCTCCACTTT
d_gene: -
j_gene: TRBJ1-6
abundance: -
v_gene: TRBV20-1

CDR3aa: CASSPSSETQYF
CDR3nt: TGTGCCAGCTCACCAAGTAGCGAGACCCAGTACTTC
d_gene: -
j_gene: TRBJ2-5
abundance: many
v_gene: TRBV18

CDR3aa: CSAMDGSYEQYF
CDR3nt: TGCAGTGCTATGGACGGTTCCTACGAGCAGTACTTC
d_gene: -
j_gene: TRBJ2-7
abundance: many
v_gene: TRBV20-1

CDR3aa: CASSLGGPFYEQYF
CDR3nt: TGTGCCAGCAGCTTAGGGGGGCCCTTCTACGAGCAGTACTTC
d_gene: -
j_gene: TRBJ2-7
abundance: many
v_gene: TRBV7-2

CDR3aa: CASREVGQGEQPQHF
CDR3nt: TGTGCCAGCAGGGAGGTTGGGCAGGGGGAACAGCCCCAGCATTTT
d_gene: TRBD1
j_gene: TRBJ1-5
abundance: many
v_gene: TRBV2

CDR3aa: CASRYLGQGAPYF
CDR3nt: TGTGCCAGCAGATACCTCGGACAGGGGGCACCGTATTTT
d_gene: TRBD1
j_gene: TRBJ2-3
abundance: -
v_gene: TRBV12-3/TRBV12-4

CDR3aa: CASSRGQGEGEQFF
CDR3nt: TGTGCCAGTAGTAGAGGACAGGGAGAGGGTGAGCAGTTCTTC
d_gene: TRBD1
j_gene: TRBJ2-1
abundance: few
v_gene: TRBV19

CDR3aa: CASSGTPLGEQFF
CDR3nt: TGTGCCAGCAGCGGGACCCCGCTGGGGGAGCAGTTCTTC
d_gene: -
j_gene: TRBJ2-1
abundance: -
v_gene: TRBV2

CDR3aa: CASSPPTLGGKLFF
CDR3nt: TGTGCCAGCAGCCCTCCGACCCTAGGGGGAAAACTGTTTTTT
d_gene: -
j_gene: TRBJ1-4
abundance: many
v_gene: TRBV3-1

CDR3aa: CASLEGAGTEAFF
CDR3nt: TGTGCCAGCCTGGAGGGGGCGGGCACTGAAGCTTTCTTT
d_gene: TRBD1
j_gene: TRBJ1-1
abundance: many
v_gene: TRBV2

CDR3aa: CASSSRGIEQYF
CDR3nt: TGTGCCAGCAGCTCCCGTGGGATTGAGCAGTACTTC
d_gene: -
j_gene: TRBJ2-7
abundance: many
v_gene: TRBV12-3/TRBV12-4

CDR3aa: CASGTGFFYNSPLHF
CDR3nt: TGTGCCAGCGGGACAGGCTTTTTCTATAATTCACCCCTCCACTTT
d_gene: TRBD1
j_gene: TRBJ1-6
abundance: -
v_gene: TRBV28

CDR3aa: CSVEARVTEAFF
CDR3nt: TGCAGCGTTGAAGCTAGGGTGACTGAAGCTTTCTTT
d_gene: -
j_gene: TRBJ1-1
abundance: many
v_gene: TRBV29-1

CDR3aa: CAISALTSSTDTQYF
CDR3nt: TGTGCCATCAGTGCCCTAACTTCTAGCACAGATACGCAGTATTTT
d_gene: -
j_gene: TRBJ2-3
abundance: many
v_gene: TRBV10-3

CDR3aa: CASGGASGRTSKNIQYF
CDR3nt: TGTGCCAGCGGAGGAGCTAGCGGTCGAACCTCCAAAAACATTCAGTACTTC
d_gene: TRBD2
j_gene: TRBJ2-4
abundance: many
v_gene: TRBV2

CDR3aa: CASSLEAGWGSEQYF
CDR3nt: TGTGCCAGCAGCTTAGAGGCAGGGTGGGGAAGCGAGCAGTACTTC
d_gene: -
j_gene: TRBJ2-7
abundance: many
v_gene: TRBV11-2

CDR3aa: CASSLDFGSGGGNHEQYF
CDR3nt: TGTGCCAGCAGCTTGGATTTCGGTAGCGGGGGCGGAAACCACGAGCAGTACTTC
d_gene: TRBD2
j_gene: TRBJ2-7
abundance: -
v_gene: TRBV5-4

CDR3aa: CASSLPGQGQPQHF
CDR3nt: TGTGCCAGCTCTCTTCCGGGACAGGGGCAGCCCCAGCATTTT
d_gene: TRBD1
j_gene: TRBJ1-5
abundance: -
v_gene: TRBV18

CDR3aa: CASSGRESGELFF
CDR3nt: TGCGCCAGCAGCGGGAGGGAGAGCGGGGAGCTGTTTTTT
d_gene: TRBD2
j_gene: TRBJ2-2
abundance: many
v_gene: TRBV5-1

CDR3aa: CASSLPTDTQYF
CDR3nt: TGTGCCAGCAGCTTACCCACAGATACGCAGTATTTT
d_gene: -
j_gene: TRBJ2-3
abundance: many
v_gene: TRBV11-2

CDR3aa: CATSRVRGDTLKGYQETQYF
CDR3nt: TGTGCCACCAGCAGAGTGAGAGGGGACACCCTTAAAGGGTACCAAGAGACCCAGTACTTC
d_gene: -
j_gene: TRBJ2-5
abundance: few
v_gene: TRBV15

CDR3aa: CASSLFRINTGELFF
CDR3nt: TGTGCCAGCAGTTTATTCCGTATTAACACCGGGGAGCTGTTTTTT
d_gene: -
j_gene: TRBJ2-2
abundance: -
v_gene: TRBV28

CDR3aa: CASSLGARGNTEAFF
CDR3nt: TGTGCCAGCAGCTTGGGTGCTCGGGGGAACACTGAAGCTTTCTTT
d_gene: -
j_gene: TRBJ1-1
abundance: many
v_gene: TRBV5-6

CDR3aa: CASFRQGAGPLHF
CDR3nt: TGTGCCAGCTTCCGACAGGGGGCTGGACCCCTCCACTTT
d_gene: TRBD1
j_gene: TRBJ1-6
abundance: -
v_gene: TRBV2

CDR3aa: CASSGSDRANTGELFF
CDR3nt: TGCGCCAGCAGTGGTTCGGACAGGGCTAACACCGGGGAGCTGTTTTTT
d_gene: TRBD1
j_gene: TRBJ2-2
abundance: -
v_gene: TRBV10-1

CDR3aa: CASSQGTPRSYNEQFF
CDR3nt: TGCGCCAGCAGCCAAGGGACACCCCGCTCCTACAATGAGCAGTTCTTC
d_gene: -
j_gene: TRBJ2-1
abundance: -
v_gene: TRBV4-1

CDR3aa: CASSQGQGPNSPLHF
CDR3nt: TGTGCCAGCAGCCAGGGCCAAGGGCCTAATTCACCCCTCCACTTT
d_gene: -
j_gene: TRBJ1-6
abundance: many
v_gene: TRBV3-1

CDR3aa: CASSTDRGETYEQYF
CDR3nt: TGTGCCAGCAGCACGGACAGGGGGGAAACCTACGAGCAGTACTTC
d_gene: TRBD1
j_gene: TRBJ2-7
abundance: -
v_gene: TRBV7-2

CDR3aa: CASSKTSGGLYNEQFF
CDR3nt: TGCGCCAGCAGCAAAACTAGCGGGGGGTTATACAATGAGCAGTTCTTC
d_gene: TRBD2
j_gene: TRBJ2-1
abundance: many
v_gene: TRBV5-1

CDR3aa: CAWTRTGANYGYTF
CDR3nt: TGTGCCTGGACCAGAACAGGAGCTAACTATGGCTACACCTTC
d_gene: -
j_gene: TRBJ1-2
abundance: many
v_gene: TRBV30

CDR3aa: CASNPGEGGDGYTF
CDR3nt: TGTGCCAGCAACCCCGGAGAGGGAGGAGATGGCTACACCTTC
d_gene: -
j_gene: TRBJ1-2
abundance: many
v_gene: TRBV11-2

CDR3aa: CASTRDGINNSPLHF
CDR3nt: TGTGCCAGCACCCGGGACGGAATCAATAATTCACCCCTCCACTTT
d_gene: -
j_gene: TRBJ1-6
abundance: few
v_gene: TRBV2

CDR3aa: CSVDLGTGGYEQFF
CDR3nt: TGCAGCGTTGACCTCGGGACAGGGGGCTATGAGCAGTTCTTC
d_gene: TRBD1
j_gene: TRBJ2-1
abundance: many
v_gene: TRBV29-1

CDR3aa: CASSVLLAGTDTQYF
CDR3nt: TGCGCCAGCAGTGTATTACTAGCGGGCACAGATACGCAGTATTTT
d_gene: TRBD2
j_gene: TRBJ2-3
abundance: few
v_gene: TRBV10-2

CDR3aa: CASSLMQGYEQYF
CDR3nt: TGTGCCAGCAGCTTAATGCAGGGCTACGAGCAGTACTTC
d_gene: -
j_gene: TRBJ2-7
abundance: many
v_gene: TRBV7-9

CDR3aa: CASTRGGGAQSLWETQYF
CDR3nt: TGTGCCAGCACCCGAGGGGGAGGGGCTCAATCATTGTGGGAGACCCAGTACTTC
d_gene: -
j_gene: TRBJ2-5
abundance: many
v_gene: TRBV11-2

CDR3aa: CASSYGGQGASGYTF
CDR3nt: TGTGCCAGCAGTTACGGGGGACAGGGGGCGAGTGGCTACACCTTC
d_gene: TRBD1
j_gene: TRBJ1-2
abundance: many
v_gene: TRBV6-5

CDR3aa: CASIELGARGKNIQYF
CDR3nt: TGTGCCAGCATTGAATTGGGGGCCCGGGGCAAAAACATTCAGTACTTC
d_gene: -
j_gene: TRBJ2-4
abundance: few
v_gene: TRBV28

CDR3aa: CASSIGPRGTEAFF
CDR3nt: TGTGCCAGTAGTATTGGTCCCAGGGGGACTGAAGCTTTCTTT
d_gene: TRBD1
j_gene: TRBJ1-1
abundance: -
v_gene: TRBV19

CDR3aa: CASSFGVVLHF
CDR3nt: TGTGCCAGCAGTTTCGGGGTAGTCCTCCACTTT
d_gene: -
j_gene: TRBJ1-6
abundance: many
v_gene: TRBV12-3/TRBV12-4

CDR3aa: CASSAIGNLNTEAFF
CDR3nt: TGTGCCAGCAGTGCAATAGGGAACCTGAACACTGAAGCTTTCTTT
d_gene: -
j_gene: TRBJ1-1
abundance: few
v_gene: TRBV6-2/TRBV6-3

CDR3aa: CASSPASGGSAEQFF
CDR3nt: TGCGCCAGCAGCCCGGCTAGCGGGGGATCTGCTGAGCAGTTCTTC
d_gene: TRBD2
j_gene: TRBJ2-1
abundance: -
v_gene: TRBV4-1

CDR3aa: CASRPDRGLYGYTF
CDR3nt: TGTGCCAGCAGACCGGACAGGGGCCTCTATGGCTACACCTTC
d_gene: TRBD1
j_gene: TRBJ1-2
abundance: few
v_gene: TRBV5-8

CDR3aa: CASTNRGGGLETQYF
CDR3nt: TGTGCCAGCACAAACAGGGGGGGGGGCTTGGAGACCCAGTACTTC
d_gene: -
j_gene: TRBJ2-5
abundance: many
v_gene: TRBV6-1

CDR3aa: CAWSPQPGTLSYEQYF
CDR3nt: TGTGCCTGGAGTCCTCAACCCGGGACACTATCCTACGAGCAGTACTTC
d_gene: -
j_gene: TRBJ2-7
abundance: many
v_gene: TRBV30

CDR3aa: CASSFNGEYYGYTF
CDR3nt: TGTGCCAGCAGTTTTAACGGGGAGTACTATGGCTACACCTTC
d_gene: -
j_gene: TRBJ1-2
abundance: many
v_gene: TRBV28

CDR3aa: CASSQVQDTQYF
CDR3nt: TGCGCCAGCAGCCAAGTTCAGGATACGCAGTATTTT
d_gene: -
j_gene: TRBJ2-3
abundance: -
v_gene: TRBV4-1

CDR3aa: CSARGAQGKVVRNTEAFF
CDR3nt: TGCAGTGCTAGAGGGGCACAGGGGAAAGTGGTCAGGAACACTGAAGCTTTCTTT
d_gene: TRBD1
j_gene: TRBJ1-1
abundance: few
v_gene: TRBV20-1

CDR3aa: CASSLLGPNTEAFF
CDR3nt: TGTGCCAGCAGCTTGCTGGGACCGAACACTGAAGCTTTCTTT
d_gene: -
j_gene: TRBJ1-1
abundance: many
v_gene: TRBV13

CDR3aa: CASSGIARPLNTQYF
CDR3nt: TGCGCCAGCAGCGGGATAGCACGCCCCTTGAATACGCAGTATTTT
d_gene: -
j_gene: TRBJ2-3
abundance: many
v_gene: TRBV5-1

CDR3aa: CASSPGQGRYMGNQPQHF
CDR3nt: TGCGCCAGCAGCCCCGGACAGGGGAGGTATATGGGCAATCAGCCCCAGCATTTT
d_gene: TRBD1
j_gene: TRBJ1-5
abundance: -
v_gene: TRBV5-1

CDR3aa: CASSFGTANQPQHF
CDR3nt: TGTGCCAGCAGCTTCGGGACAGCGAATCAGCCCCAGCATTTT
d_gene: TRBD1
j_gene: TRBJ1-5
abundance: few
v_gene: TRBV5-8

CDR3aa: CASSLYGPNSPLHF
CDR3nt: TGCGCCAGCAGCCTCTACGGACCTAATTCACCCCTCCACTTT
d_gene: -
j_gene: TRBJ1-6
abundance: -
v_gene: TRBV5-4

CDR3aa: CASGLGLAGTDTQYF
CDR3nt: TGTGCTAGTGGTCTCGGACTAGCTGGCACAGATACGCAGTATTTT
d_gene: TRBD2
j_gene: TRBJ2-3
abundance: many
v_gene: TRBV12-5

CDR3aa: CASSDTAGGWYGYTF
CDR3nt: TGTGCCAGCAGTGACACCGCCGGGGGGTGGTATGGCTACACCTTC
d_gene: -
j_gene: TRBJ1-2
abundance: few
v_gene: TRBV6-4

CDR3aa: CASSLAGGSEQYF
CDR3nt: TGTGCCAGCAGCTTAGCGGGGGGCTCCGAGCAGTACTTC
d_gene: TRBD2
j_gene: TRBJ2-7
abundance: few
v_gene: TRBV7-3